This TCR beta chain was found in a study of chemoradiotherapy in HPV16-positive cancers. The study's findings and limits: During treatment, candidate HPV-specific clones and E7-related motifs expanded in tumor.

This clone has just one count. Antigen: not known. TCRdb keeps only in-frame clones here, not all; method: immunoSEQ multiplex PCR. The data hold about 32,000 clones, with around 89% observed a single time. This CDR3 comprises 16 residues. V gave up 5 bases and J gave up 0 bases, with 12 bases separating them. Per germline, CDR1 SGHNT and CDR2 YYREEE (reference sequence). Repeated repertoire sampling spanned the course of chemoradiotherapy. Here the sequenced sample was blood, taken from a patient who underwent chemoradiotherapy. This sequence joins TRBV5-4 and TRBJ1-6; weak D call: TRBD1 (5 bases). The TCR was taken from a human donor with HPV-associated anogenital cancer. The CDR3 reads CASRSDGGSYNSPLHF. The CDR3 DNA reads as TGTGCCAGCAGGTCGGACGGGGGCTCCTATAATTCACCCCTCCACTTT.